The 8 T cell receptor beta chains listed next were all sequenced from one sample in a study of blood T cell repertoires in COVID-19. TCRdb keeps only in-frame clones here, not all; method: immunoSEQ multiplex PCR. The sample lists 400,000 or so clones; 80% to 95% were seen once. The sequenced sample was PBMCs or T cells enriched from blood (not recorded which). These receptors were taken from a man aged 18 to 29 who had recovered from COVID-19.

This chain links TRBV14 with TRBJ1-2; D is uncertain. The ends were cut back, 2 bases at V and 6 bases at J, with 13 bases in the middle. The CDR3 loop spans 14 amino acids. CDR1 is SGHDN and CDR2 is FVKESK in the germline V gene. The CDR3 DNA is TGTGCCAGCAGCCAAAGCATTTACTCCCATGGCTACACCTTC. It codes for CASSQSIYSHGYTF.

The V gene is TRBV6-6, the J gene TRBJ1-6, with unresolved D. The CDR3 has 14 amino acids. Between the trimmed V and J ends, which lost 7 bases and 9 bases, there was a span of 16 bases. Germline V gene data show CDR1 as MNHNY and CDR2 as SVGAGI (reference sequence). This CDR3 is CASTHAESSSPLHF. CDR3 DNA: TGTGCCAGCACCCACGCGGAATCCAGTTCACCCCTCCACTTT.

This clone was seen once. CDR3 coding DNA: TGTGCCAGCAGCTTCTTAGCGGGGGGAAAAGAGACCCAGTACTTC. Amino acids: CASSFLAGGKETQYF. The chain has TRBV7-9 and TRBJ2-5; 10 nucleotides match TRBD2. Germline V gene lookup returns CDR1 SEHNR and CDR2 FQNEAQ (reference sequence). V dropped 3 bases and J dropped 3; count of bases not matched to a gene: 4. This CDR3 contains 15 residues.

The V call is TRBV28, the J call TRBJ2-1; TRBD2 agrees at 8 bases. After removal of 5 bases from V and 7 bases from J, the junction contained 16 bases not matched to a gene. The V gene's germline CDR1 is MDHEN and CDR2 SYDVKM. This CDR3 has 17 amino acids. CDR3 in DNA: TGTGCCAGCAGTCGACGGCCGTCGGGACTAGTGACTAATGAGCAGTTCTTC. Its protein is CASSRRPSGLVTNEQFF.

CDR3 sequence (DNA): TGTGCCAGTATCCCCTGGGCAGGTTCCTATGGCTACACCTTC. This gives the protein CASIPWAGSYGYTF. The chain combines TRBV19 with TRBJ1-2; D is unresolved. Germline-derived CDR1 and CDR2 are LNHDA and SQIVND (reference sequence). The CDR3 contains 14 residues. V lost 7 bases, J lost 4 bases, and 16 bases lay in between.

V usage is TRBV7-8 and J usage is TRBJ2-1, with TRBD2 identical over 7 bases. The CDR3 contains 15 residues. Trimming took 5 bases from V and 1 from J; bases not matched to a gene: 5. The germline CDR1 and CDR2 sequences are SGHVS and FQNEAQ. Written as DNA, the CDR3 is TGTGCCAGCAGCCCCCAGCGGGGATCCTACAATGAGCAGTTCTTC. Protein sequence: CASSPQRGSYNEQFF. Combining the CDR3 with reference TRBV7-8 and TRBJ2-1 gives the whole variable domain GAGVSQSPRYKVAKRGQDVALRCDPISGHVSLFWYQQALGQGPEFLTYFQNEAQLDKSGLPSDRFFAERPEGSVSTLKIQRTQQEDSAVYLCASSPQRGSYNEQFFGPGTRLTVL.

This rearrangement joins TRBV19 to TRBJ2-3, with D possibly being TRBD2 (6 bases). V gave up 6 bases and J gave up 3 bases, with 16 bases separating them. This CDR3 comprises 15 residues. Per the germline V gene, CDR1 is LNHDA and CDR2 is SQIVND (reference sequence). The CDR3 nucleotides are TGTGCCAGTAGCCCAACCGGGGGAAGAACAGATACGCAGTATTTT. It encodes CASSPTGGRTDTQYF.

This rearrangement joins TRBV5-6 to TRBJ1-6; the D gene is possibly TRBD1 (6 bases). Germline V gives CDR1 SGHDT, CDR2 YYEEEE. The CDR3 is 14 amino acids. V was cut by 4 bases and J by 7 bases, with 12 bases left in between. In nucleotides, the CDR3 is TGTGCCAGCAGCGCAGGACAGAGAAATTCACCCCTCCACTTT. Its protein product is CASSAGQRNSPLHF.